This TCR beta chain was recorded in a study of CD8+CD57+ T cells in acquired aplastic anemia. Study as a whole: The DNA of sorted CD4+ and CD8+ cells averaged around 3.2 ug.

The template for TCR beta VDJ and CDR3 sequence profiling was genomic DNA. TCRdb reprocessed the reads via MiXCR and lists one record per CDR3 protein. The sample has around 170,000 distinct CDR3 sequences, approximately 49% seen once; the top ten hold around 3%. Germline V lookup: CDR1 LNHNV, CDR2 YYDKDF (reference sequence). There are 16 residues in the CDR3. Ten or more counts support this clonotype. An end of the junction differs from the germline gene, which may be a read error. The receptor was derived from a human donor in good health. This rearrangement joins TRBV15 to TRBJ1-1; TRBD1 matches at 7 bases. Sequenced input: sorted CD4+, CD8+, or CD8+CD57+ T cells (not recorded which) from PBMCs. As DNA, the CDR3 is TGTGCCATCAGCAGACGAACAGGGGTCTCGAACACTGAAGCTTTCTTT. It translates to CAISRRTGVSNTEAFF.